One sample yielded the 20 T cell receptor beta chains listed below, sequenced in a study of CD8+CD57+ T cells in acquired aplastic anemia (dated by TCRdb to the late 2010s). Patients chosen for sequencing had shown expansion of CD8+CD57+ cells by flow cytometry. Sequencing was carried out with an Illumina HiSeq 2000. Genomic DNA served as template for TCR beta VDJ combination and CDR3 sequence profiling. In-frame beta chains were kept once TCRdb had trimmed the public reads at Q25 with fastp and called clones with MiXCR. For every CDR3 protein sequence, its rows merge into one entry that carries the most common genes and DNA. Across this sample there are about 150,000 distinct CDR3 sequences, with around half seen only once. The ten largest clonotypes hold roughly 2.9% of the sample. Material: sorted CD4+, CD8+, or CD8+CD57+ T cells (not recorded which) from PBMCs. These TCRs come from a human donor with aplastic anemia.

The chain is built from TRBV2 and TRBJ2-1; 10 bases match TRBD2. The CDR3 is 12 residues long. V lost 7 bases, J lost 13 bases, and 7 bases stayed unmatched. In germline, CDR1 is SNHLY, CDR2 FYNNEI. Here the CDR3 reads CASKGLAESQFF. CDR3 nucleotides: TGTGCCAGCAAAGGACTAGCGGAGTCCCAGTTCTTC.

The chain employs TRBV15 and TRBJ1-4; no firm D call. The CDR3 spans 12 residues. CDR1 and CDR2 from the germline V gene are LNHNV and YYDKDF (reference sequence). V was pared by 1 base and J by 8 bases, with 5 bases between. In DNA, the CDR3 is TGTGCCACCAGCAGAGCATACGAAAAACTGTTTTTT. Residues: CATSRAYEKLFF.

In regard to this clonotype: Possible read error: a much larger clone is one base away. The CDR3 is CASSSVRRSFGELFF. DNA for the CDR3: TGTGCCAGCAGCTCAGTCAGGCGCTCGTTCGGGGAGCTGTTTTTT. The rearrangement uses TRBV7-9 and TRBJ2-2, with unresolved D. The V end was cut by 4 bases, the J end by 7 bases, with 16 bases between. Germline lookup yields CDR1 SEHNR and CDR2 FQNEAQ (reference sequence). This CDR3 comprises 15 residues.

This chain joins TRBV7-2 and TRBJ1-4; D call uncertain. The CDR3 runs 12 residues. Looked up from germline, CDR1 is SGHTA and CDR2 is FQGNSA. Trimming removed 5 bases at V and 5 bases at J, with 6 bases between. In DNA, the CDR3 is TGTGCCAGCAGCCCTGGAAATGAAAAACTGTTTTTT. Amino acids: CASSPGNEKLFF.

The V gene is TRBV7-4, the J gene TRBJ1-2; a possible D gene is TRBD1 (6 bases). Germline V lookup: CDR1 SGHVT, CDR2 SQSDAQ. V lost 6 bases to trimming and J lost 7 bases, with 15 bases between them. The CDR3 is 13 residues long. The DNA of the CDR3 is TGTGCCAGCAGTAAAGCAGGGGACTCTGGCTACACCTTC. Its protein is CASSKAGDSGYTF.

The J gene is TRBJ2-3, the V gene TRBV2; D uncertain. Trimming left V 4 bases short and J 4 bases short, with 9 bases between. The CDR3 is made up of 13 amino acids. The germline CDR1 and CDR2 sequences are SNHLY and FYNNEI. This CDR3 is CASSVIDSDTQYF. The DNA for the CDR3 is TGTGCCAGCAGTGTCATAGATTCAGATACGCAGTATTTT.

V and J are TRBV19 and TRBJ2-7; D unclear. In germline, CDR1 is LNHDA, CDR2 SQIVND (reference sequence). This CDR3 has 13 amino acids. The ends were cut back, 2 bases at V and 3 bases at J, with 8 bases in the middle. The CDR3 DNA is TGTGCCAGTAGTATATTCGCCGGCTACGAGCAGTACTTC. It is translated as CASSIFAGYEQYF. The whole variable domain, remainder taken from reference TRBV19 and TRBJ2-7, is DGGITQSPKYLFRKEGQNVTLSCEQNLNHDAMYWYRQDPGQGLRLIYYSQIVNDFQKGDIAEGYSVSREKKESFPLTVTSAQKNPTAFYLCASSIFAGYEQYFGPGTRLTVT.

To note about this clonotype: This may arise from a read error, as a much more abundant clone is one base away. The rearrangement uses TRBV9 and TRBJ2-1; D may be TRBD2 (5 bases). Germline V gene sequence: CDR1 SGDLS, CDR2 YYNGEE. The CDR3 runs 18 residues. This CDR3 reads CASSVDLAAQSSYNERFF. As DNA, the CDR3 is TGTGCCAGCAGCGTCGATCTAGCAGCCCAGAGCTCCTACAATGAGCGGTTCTTC.

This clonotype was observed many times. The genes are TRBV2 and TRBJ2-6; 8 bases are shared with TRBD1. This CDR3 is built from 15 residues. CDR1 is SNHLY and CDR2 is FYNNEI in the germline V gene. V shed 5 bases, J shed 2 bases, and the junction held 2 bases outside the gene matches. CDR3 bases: TGTGCCAGCAGTACAGGGGGGACTGGGGCCAACGTCCTGACTTTC. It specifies CASSTGGTGANVLTF.

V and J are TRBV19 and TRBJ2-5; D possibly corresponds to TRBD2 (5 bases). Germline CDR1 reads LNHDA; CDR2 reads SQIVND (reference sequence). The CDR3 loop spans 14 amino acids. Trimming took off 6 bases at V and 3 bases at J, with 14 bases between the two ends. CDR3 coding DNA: TGTGCCAGTAGCCATTCGAGGGCCGAAGAGACCCAGTACTTC. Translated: CASSHSRAEETQYF.

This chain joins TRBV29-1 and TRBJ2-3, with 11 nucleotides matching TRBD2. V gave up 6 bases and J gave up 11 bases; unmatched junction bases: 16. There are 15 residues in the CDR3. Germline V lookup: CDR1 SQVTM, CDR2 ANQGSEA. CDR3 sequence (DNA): TGCAGCGTCACCTCACTAGCGGGAGCTCTCAATGAGCAGTATTTT. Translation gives CSVTSLAGALNEQYF.

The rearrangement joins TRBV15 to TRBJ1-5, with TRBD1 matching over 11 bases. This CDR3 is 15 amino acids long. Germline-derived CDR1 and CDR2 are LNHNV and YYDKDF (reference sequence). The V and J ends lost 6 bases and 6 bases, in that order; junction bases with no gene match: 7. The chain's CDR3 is CATSPDRGRSQPQHF. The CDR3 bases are TGTGCCACCAGTCCGGACAGGGGGCGTAGTCAGCCCCAGCATTTT. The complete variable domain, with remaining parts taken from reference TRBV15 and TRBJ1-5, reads DAMVIQNPRYQVTQFGKPVTLSCSQTLNHNVMYWYQQKSSQAPKLLFHYYDKDFNNEADTPDNFQSRRPNTSFCFLDIRSPGLGDTAMYLCATSPDRGRSQPQHFGDGTRLSIL.

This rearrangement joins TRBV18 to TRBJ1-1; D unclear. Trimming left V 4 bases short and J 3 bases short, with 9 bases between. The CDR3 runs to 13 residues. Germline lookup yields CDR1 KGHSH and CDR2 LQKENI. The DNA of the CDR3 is TGTGCCAGCTCACGAGAGGCTGACACTGAAGCTTTCTTT. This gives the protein CASSREADTEAFF.

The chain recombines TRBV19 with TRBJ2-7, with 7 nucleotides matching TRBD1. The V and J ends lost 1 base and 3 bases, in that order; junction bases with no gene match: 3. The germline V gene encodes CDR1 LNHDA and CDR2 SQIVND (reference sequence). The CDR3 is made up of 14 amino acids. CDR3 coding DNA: TGTGCCAGTAGTATAGCGGCAGGGGGCTACGAGCAGTACTTC. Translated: CASSIAAGGYEQYF.

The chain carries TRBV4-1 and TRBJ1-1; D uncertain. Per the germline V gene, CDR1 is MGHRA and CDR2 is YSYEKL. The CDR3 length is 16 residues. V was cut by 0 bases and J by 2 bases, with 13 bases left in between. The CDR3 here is CASSQDRRQANTEAFF. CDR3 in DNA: TGCGCCAGCAGCCAAGATCGACGGCAGGCCAACACTGAAGCTTTCTTT.

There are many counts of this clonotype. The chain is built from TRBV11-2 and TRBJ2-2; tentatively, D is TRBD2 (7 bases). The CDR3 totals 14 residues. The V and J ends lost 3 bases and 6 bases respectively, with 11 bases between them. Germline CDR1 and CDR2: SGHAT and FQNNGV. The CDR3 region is CASSFRGGSGELFF. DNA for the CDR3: TGTGCCAGCAGCTTTAGGGGGGGATCCGGGGAGCTGTTTTTT.

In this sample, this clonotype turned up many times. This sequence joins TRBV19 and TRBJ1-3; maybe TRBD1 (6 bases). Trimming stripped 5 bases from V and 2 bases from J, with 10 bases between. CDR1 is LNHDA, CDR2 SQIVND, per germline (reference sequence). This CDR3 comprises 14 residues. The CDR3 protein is CASSSTGTGNTIYF. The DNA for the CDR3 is TGTGCCAGTAGTTCGACAGGTACTGGAAACACCATATATTTT.

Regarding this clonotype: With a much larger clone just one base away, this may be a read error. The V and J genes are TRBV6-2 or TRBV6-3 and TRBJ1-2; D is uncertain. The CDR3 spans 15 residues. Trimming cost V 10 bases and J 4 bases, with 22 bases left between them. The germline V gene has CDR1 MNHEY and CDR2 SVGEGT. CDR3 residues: CANSPVGQFLYGYTF. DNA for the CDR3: TGTGCCAACAGCCCAGTAGGGCAGTTCCTCTATGGCTACACCTTC.

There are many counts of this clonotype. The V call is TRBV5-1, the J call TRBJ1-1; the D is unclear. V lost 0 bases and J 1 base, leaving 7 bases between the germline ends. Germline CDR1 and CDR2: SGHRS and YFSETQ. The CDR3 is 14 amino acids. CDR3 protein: CASSLGSGNTEAFF. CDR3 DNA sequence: TGCGCCAGCAGCTTGGGGTCGGGGAACACTGAAGCTTTCTTT.

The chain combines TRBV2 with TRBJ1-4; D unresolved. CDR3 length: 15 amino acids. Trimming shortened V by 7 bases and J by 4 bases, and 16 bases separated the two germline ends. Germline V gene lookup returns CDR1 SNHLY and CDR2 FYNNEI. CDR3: CASKRTTQINEKLFF. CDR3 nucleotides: TGTGCCAGCAAGCGGACCACACAAATTAATGAAAAACTGTTTTTT.